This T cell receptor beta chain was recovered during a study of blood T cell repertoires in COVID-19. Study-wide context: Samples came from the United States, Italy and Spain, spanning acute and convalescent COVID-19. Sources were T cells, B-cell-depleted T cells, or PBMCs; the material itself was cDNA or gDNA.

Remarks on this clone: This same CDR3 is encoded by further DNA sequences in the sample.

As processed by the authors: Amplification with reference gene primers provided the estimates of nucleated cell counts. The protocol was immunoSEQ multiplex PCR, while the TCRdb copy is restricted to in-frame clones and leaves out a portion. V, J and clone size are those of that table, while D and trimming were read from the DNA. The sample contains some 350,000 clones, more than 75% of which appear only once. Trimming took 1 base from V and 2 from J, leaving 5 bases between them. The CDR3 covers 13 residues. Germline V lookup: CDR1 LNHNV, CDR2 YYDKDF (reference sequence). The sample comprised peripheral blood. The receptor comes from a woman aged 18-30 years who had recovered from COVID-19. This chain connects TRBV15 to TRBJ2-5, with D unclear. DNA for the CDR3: TGTGCCACCAGCAGAGGGCAACAAGAGACCCAGTACTTC. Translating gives CATSRGQQETQYF.